What follows are 9 T cell receptor beta chains derived from one specimen sequenced in a study of blood T cell repertoires in COVID-19 (dated by TCRdb to 2020 to 2021). Library creation used the immunoSEQ multiplex PCR assay. TCRdb provides this immuneACCESS table in a form limited to in-frame rearrangements. Some clones are lacking; in checked studies, under half of them reflect an unresolved V gene, and why the rest are absent is not known. This sample is represented by tens of thousands of clones; around 83% of them were singletons. 20% to 30% of the sample lies in the top ten. Sequencing was carried out using peripheral blood. These receptors were collected from a man aged 55 to 70 with acute or convalescent COVID-19.

The chain carries TRBV6-2 or TRBV6-3 and TRBJ2-5; 7 nucleotides align to TRBD1. The CDR3 is made up of 18 amino acids. V trimming: 5 bases; J trimming: 5 bases; junction bases outside the gene matches: 20. CDR1 MNHEY and CDR2 SVGEGT come from the germline V gene. The CDR3 region is CASSPGDSSYRGLETQYF. The CDR3 DNA is TGTGCCAGCAGTCCAGGGGACAGCTCCTACCGAGGGCTGGAGACCCAGTACTTC.

The CDR3 sequence: CASSYSASSYNEQFF. The CDR3 region has the DNA TGTGCCAGCAGTTACAGCGCTAGCTCCTACAATGAGCAGTTCTTC. V is TRBV6-5 and J is TRBJ2-1; D is unresolved. The CDR3 totals 15 residues. Per germline, CDR1 MNHEY and CDR2 SVGAGI. Between the trimmed V and J ends, which lost 2 bases and 0 bases, there was a span of 8 bases.

The chain combines TRBV7-9 with TRBJ1-6; D is perhaps TRBD1 (6 bases). The germline V and J ends were trimmed by 1 base and 5 bases, with 18 bases remaining between them. The germline gives CDR1 SEHNR, CDR2 FQNEAQ (reference sequence). The CDR3 spans 18 residues. The chain's CDR3 is CASSLVGNRDNHNSPLHF. For the CDR3, the DNA is TGTGCCAGCAGCTTAGTAGGGAACCGGGACAACCATAATTCACCCCTCCACTTT.

The rearrangement joins TRBV9 to TRBJ1-5; 7 positions agree with TRBD1. This CDR3 spans 15 amino acids. Germline V gene sequence: CDR1 SGDLS, CDR2 YYNGEE. Losses at the gene ends were 0 bases for V and 0 bases for J; bases not matched to a gene: 0. CDR3 nucleotide sequence: TGTGCCAGCAGCGTAGAGGGGGCTAGCAATCAGCCCCAGCATTTT. Protein product: CASSVEGASNQPQHF.

The chain carries TRBV5-4 and TRBJ1-2; TRBD1 matches at 7 bases. The CDR3 loop spans 18 amino acids. Unmatched junction bases numbered 15, after V lost 0 bases and J lost 4 bases. The germline gives CDR1 SGHNT, CDR2 YYREEE (reference sequence). The CDR3 loop is CASSLAVGGTVSAYGYTF. For the CDR3, the DNA is TGTGCCAGCAGCTTGGCCGTTGGGGGGACAGTAAGCGCCTATGGCTACACCTTC. Using reference TRBV5-4 and TRBJ1-2 for the parts outside the CDR3, the full variable domain is ETGVTQSPTHLIKTRGQQVTLRCSSQSGHNTVSWYQQALGQGPQFIFQYYREEENGRGNFPPRFSGLQFPNYSSELNVNALELDDSALYLCASSLAVGGTVSAYGYTFGSGTRLTVV.

The rearrangement uses TRBV3-1 (or the pseudogene TRBV3-2) and TRBJ2-7; TRBD1 matches at 7 bases. J lost 4 bases, V lost 4 bases, and 7 bases had no gene match. The CDR3 length is 14 residues. The germline V gene encodes CDR1 LGHDT and CDR2 YNNKEL (reference sequence). The CDR3 sequence: CASSLSGGWYEQYF. CDR3 DNA: TGTGCCAGCAGCCTTTCAGGGGGTTGGTACGAGCAGTACTTC.

V and J are TRBV6-4 and TRBJ2-2, with D possibly being TRBD2 (5 bases). CDR3 length equals 14 residues. Per germline, CDR1 MRHNA and CDR2 SNTAGT. V lost 4 bases and J 5 bases, leaving 11 bases between the germline ends. For the CDR3, the DNA is TGTGCCAGCAGTGCCGGGATGAGGACCGGGGAGCTGTTTTTT. Encoded protein: CASSAGMRTGELFF.

The chain recombines TRBV12-5 with TRBJ1-1; 7 bases line up with TRBD1. The CDR3 extends over 12 amino acids. CDR1 is LGHNT and CDR2 is FRNRAP in the germline V gene. With V trimmed by 6 bases and J by 9 bases, 7 bases remained unmatched. The CDR3 reads CASGQGVIQAFF. The CDR3 bases are TGTGCTAGTGGGCAGGGGGTAATACAAGCTTTCTTT.

The rearrangement links TRBV5-1 to TRBJ1-1, with D hard to call. The germline CDR1 and CDR2 sequences are SGHRS and YFSETQ. The CDR3 runs to 15 residues. V gave up 0 bases and J gave up 0 bases, with 9 bases separating them. The CDR3: CASSLASRLNTEAFF. In DNA form, the CDR3 reads TGCGCCAGCAGCTTGGCCAGCAGGTTGAACACTGAAGCTTTCTTT. Supplemented by reference TRBV5-1 and TRBJ1-1, the full variable domain reads KAGVTQTPRYLIKTRGQQVTLSCSPISGHRSVSWYQQTPGQGLQFLFEYFSETQRNKGNFPGRFSGRQFSNSRSEMNVSTLELGDSALYLCASSLASRLNTEAFFGQGTRLTVV.